The 15 T cell receptor beta chains in this list originate from one sample, sequenced in a study of T cells after yellow fever vaccination. TCRdb itself ran the 5' RACE reads through MiXCR, one entry per CDR3 protein. The data contain 320,000 or so distinct CDR3 sequences, around 8.1% of them seen just once; the ten biggest clones take up approximately 16%. The sample in question was PBMCs, obtained approximately 40 days after the first yellow fever vaccination. The receptors derive from a man between 18 and 35 years old who received the YFV17D yellow fever vaccine.

This clonotype was found a few times. The chain recombines TRBV12-3 or TRBV12-4 with TRBJ2-7; D unresolved. CDR3 length: 12 residues. V lost 1 base and J lost 7, with 8 bases in between. CDR3 in DNA: TGTGCCAGCAGTTTAGGTTCTTGGGAGCAGTACTTC. Its protein is CASSLGSWEQYF.

Only a few counts were recorded for this clonotype. This chain joins TRBV7-9 and TRBJ2-5; the D gene is possibly TRBD1 (7 bases). Germline CDR1 reads SEHNR; CDR2 reads FQNEAQ (reference sequence). The CDR3 spans 15 residues. The V end was cut by 5 bases, the J end by 8 bases, with 21 bases between. For the CDR3, the DNA is TGTGCCAGCAGCCTAACGCAGGGGGGCGCCGGTACCCAGTACTTC. It translates to CASSLTQGGAGTQYF.

The J gene is TRBJ2-2, the V gene TRBV24-1; 10 bases are a match to TRBD2. CDR1 is KGHDR, CDR2 SFDVKD, per germline. This CDR3 has 18 residues. V lost 3 bases, J lost 5 bases, and 11 bases stayed unmatched. DNA of the CDR3: TGTGCCACCAGTGATGCCAGCTCTAGCGGGGGCTTTACCGGGGAGCTGTTTTTT. Translated, it gives CATSDASSSGGFTGELFF.

This clonotype was detected a few times. The rearrangement joins TRBV20-1 to TRBJ1-1; D gene unclear. The V end was cut by 5 bases, the J end by 1 base, with 11 bases between. Germline values: CDR1 DFQATT, CDR2 SNEGSKA (reference sequence). The CDR3 loop spans 13 amino acids. For the CDR3, the DNA is TGCAGTGCTCCCGCCCGGGCGAACACTGAAGCTTTCTTT. Protein: CSAPARANTEAFF.

This clonotype was seen a few times. The rearrangement uses TRBV3-1 and TRBJ1-1; the D is unclear. Germline loops: CDR1 LGHDT, CDR2 YNNKEL (reference sequence). There are 14 residues in the CDR3. Trimming left V 1 base short and J 1 base short, with 7 bases between. The chain's CDR3 is CASSQGYPNTEAFF. For the CDR3, the DNA is TGTGCCAGCAGCCAAGGATACCCGAACACTGAAGCTTTCTTT.

The DNA of the CDR3 is TGTGCCAGCAGTTACCCGGGGGGGCTATACAATGAGCAGTTCTTC. Translated: CASSYPGGLYNEQFF. The chain joins TRBV6-2 or TRBV6-3 to TRBJ2-1, with 8 bases aligning to TRBD2. CDR1 is MNHEY and CDR2 is SVGEGT in the germline V gene. Unmatched junction bases numbered 4, after V lost 2 bases and J lost 4 bases. The CDR3 is 15 residues long.

There are a few counts of this clonotype. The chain is built from TRBV4-1 and TRBJ2-7; maybe TRBD2 (6 bases). CDR3 length: 14 residues. V was pared by 3 bases and J by 0 bases, with 9 bases between. CDR1 and CDR2 (germline): MGHRA, YSYEKL. The DNA for the CDR3 is TGCGCCAGCAGCCAGGACGGGAGCTCCTACGAGCAGTACGTC. Its protein product is CASSQDGSSYEQYV.

J is TRBJ1-5 and V is TRBV6-1, with 7 bases that match TRBD1. Germline V lookup: CDR1 MNHNS, CDR2 SASEGT. The ends lost 6 bases at V and 0 bases at J; junction bases unmatched: 8. CDR3 size: 16 residues. CDR3 bases: TGTGCCAGCAGACCGACAGGGTCAGATAGCAATCAGCCCCAGCATTTT. Translation gives CASRPTGSDSNQPQHF.

The gene calls are TRBV6-2 or TRBV6-3 and TRBJ1-1, with D perhaps matching TRBD1 (6 bases). V lost 0 bases, J lost 4 bases, and 15 bases lay in between. From germline, CDR1 is MNHEY and CDR2 SVGEGT. CDR3 length: 16 amino acids. The CDR3 is CASSYSWTRGSTEAFF. Written as DNA, the CDR3 is TGTGCCAGCAGTTACTCGTGGACGAGGGGGAGCACTGAAGCTTTCTTT.

This clonotype was observed a few times. The CDR3 region has the DNA TGTGCCATCCAAAGGGAACAGGGGGACTATGGCTACACCTTC. Protein: CAIQREQGDYGYTF. The V and J genes are TRBV10-3 and TRBJ1-2; 8 nucleotides agree with TRBD1. Germline assignment: CDR1 ENHRY and CDR2 SYGVKD. V trimming: 8 bases; J trimming: 3 bases; junction bases outside the gene matches: 8. The length of the CDR3 is 14 residues.

This clonotype has at least ten counts. The gene calls are TRBV5-1 and TRBJ1-5; D gene uncertain. Germline values: CDR1 SGHRS, CDR2 YFSETQ. Trimming shortened V by 2 bases and J by 3 bases, and 12 bases separated the two germline ends. The CDR3 has 15 amino acids. CDR3 coding DNA: TGCGCCAGCAGCTTATCCGGGGAGGCCAATCAGCCCCAGCATTTT. As protein: CASSLSGEANQPQHF. The variable domain in full, with the rest retrieved from reference TRBV5-1 and TRBJ1-5, is KAGVTQTPRYLIKTRGQQVTLSCSPISGHRSVSWYQQTPGQGLQFLFEYFSETQRNKGNFPGRFSGRQFSNSRSEMNVSTLELGDSALYLCASSLSGEANQPQHFGDGTRLSIL.

The chain uses TRBV10-3 and TRBJ2-1, with unresolved D. Germline V lookup: CDR1 ENHRY, CDR2 SYGVKD. V was shortened by 3 bases and J by 4 bases, with 7 bases between the two germline ends. The CDR3 sequence is 13 residues long. The CDR3: CAISDGPYNEQFF. The CDR3 nucleotides are TGTGCCATCAGTGATGGACCATACAATGAGCAGTTCTTC.

This chain joins TRBV16 and TRBJ2-3; possibly TRBD1 or TRBD2 for D (6 bases each). The CDR3 covers 14 residues. Trimming removed 5 bases from V and 3 bases from J, with 12 bases in between. Germline loops: CDR1 KGHSY, CDR2 FQNENV. The DNA for the CDR3 is TGTGCCAGCAGCACAGGGAGGTGGACAGATACGCAGTATTTT. This gives the protein CASSTGRWTDTQYF.

This clonotype was observed a handful of times. The chain employs TRBV20-1 and TRBJ2-5; D may be TRBD2 (5 bases). Germline V lookup: CDR1 DFQATT, CDR2 SNEGSKA (reference sequence). Trimming left V 3 bases short and J 5 bases short, with 19 bases between. The CDR3 runs to 15 residues. The DNA of the CDR3 is TGCAGTGCTAGTCTCGGCCTAGCCCGCGGGGAGACCCAGTACTTC. Its translation: CSASLGLARGETQYF.

This clonotype was detected only a few times. This rearrangement joins TRBV7-2 to TRBJ2-5; D may be TRBD2 (7 bases). With 6 bases removed from V and 2 bases from J, the gap between germline ends came to 10 bases. This CDR3 has 13 amino acids. From germline, CDR1 is SGHTA and CDR2 FQGNSA. The DNA for the CDR3 is TGTGCCAGCAGGAGGGGGGGACAAGAGACCCAGTACTTC. Its protein product is CASRRGGQETQYF.